Here is one T cell receptor (beta chain) with its context. What it binds is unknown. A single record per CDR3 protein comes from TCRdb applying MiXCR to the RT-PCR reads. This sample has some 570,000 distinct CDR3 sequences, with roughly 10% found just once. This sample is drawn from a study of response to subunit inactivated influenza vaccine. The V and J ends lost 1 base and 6 bases, in that order; junction bases with no gene match: 7. CDR3 size: 15 residues. CDR1 MDHEN and CDR2 SYDVKM come from the germline V gene. Study-level results: The authors suggested that every seasonal influenza vaccination recruits few new T cells.

These same records also appear under a second study, on T cells expressing NK-cell markers. That paper adds: 5'RACE template switching with UMIs generated TCR beta cDNA. Eight donors were sequenced, seven testing HCMV-seropositive and one testing seronegative. Top CD8+ clonotypes included the dominant CD3+CD56+NKG2C+ clonotypes in several donors. Leadership of the CD3+CD56-NKG2C+ fraction also belonged to these clonotypes in four donors.

The V call is TRBV28, the J call TRBJ2-7; 9 bases are a match to TRBD1. This sequence originates from a man aged 45-65 years who received an inactivated influenza vaccine. The source was PBMCs from blood, collected on the day of vaccination. In DNA form, the CDR3 reads TGTGCCAGCAGTTTATCGGACAGGGGACGGTCCGAGCAGTACTTC. It encodes CASSLSDRGRSEQYF.